This TCR beta chain stems from a study of T cell repertoires in cytomegalovirus infection. Looking at the study overall: Epitope selection comprised recently identified HLA-C-restricted CMV epitopes and well-studied HLA-B-restricted CMV epitopes.

TCRdb reprocessed the reads via MiXCR and lists one record per CDR3 protein. The sample has 700,000 to 900,000 distinct CDR3 sequences, 29% seen once; the top ten hold around 13%. The germline V gene encodes CDR1 SGHRS and CDR2 YFSETQ. CDR3 length equals 14 residues. V was clipped by 2 bases and J by 0 bases, with 7 bases between them. This clonotype showed up just a few times. The target antigen is unknown. The material sequenced was cultured CD8+ T cells from PBMCs, taken from culture after CMV antigen stimulation. The TCR was taken from a human donor in good health (CMV status not recorded). Some clones in this sample may be carry-over from other donors' samples. The chain is built from TRBV5-1 and TRBJ2-3, with unresolved D. For the CDR3, the DNA is TGCGCCAGCAGCTTACTGTCTAGCACAGATACGCAGTATTTT. This encodes CASSLLSSTDTQYF.